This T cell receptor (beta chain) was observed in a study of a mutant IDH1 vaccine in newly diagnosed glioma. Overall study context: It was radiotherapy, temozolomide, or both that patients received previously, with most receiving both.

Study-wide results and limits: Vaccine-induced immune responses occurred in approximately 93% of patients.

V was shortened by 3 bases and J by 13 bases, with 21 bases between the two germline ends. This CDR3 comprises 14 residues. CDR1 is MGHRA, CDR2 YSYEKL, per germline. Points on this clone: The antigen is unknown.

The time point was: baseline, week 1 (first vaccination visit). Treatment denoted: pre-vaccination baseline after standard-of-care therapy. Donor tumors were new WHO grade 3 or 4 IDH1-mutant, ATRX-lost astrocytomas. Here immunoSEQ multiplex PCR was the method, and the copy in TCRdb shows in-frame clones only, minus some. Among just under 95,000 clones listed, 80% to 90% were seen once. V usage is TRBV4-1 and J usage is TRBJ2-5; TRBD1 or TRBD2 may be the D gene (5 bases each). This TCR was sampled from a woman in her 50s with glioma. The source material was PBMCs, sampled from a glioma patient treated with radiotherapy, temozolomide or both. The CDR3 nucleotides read TGCGCCAGCAGCCAGGTCACCGGGGCCACTTTCCCGTACTTC. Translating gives CASSQVTGATFPYF.